A few counts support the clone carrying this T cell receptor (beta chain). This entry belongs to a study of blood T cell repertoires in COVID-19. Looking at the study overall: The study drew acute and convalescent COVID-19 samples from the United States, Italy and Spain. T cells, B-cell-depleted T cells, or PBMCs supplied cDNA or gDNA.

How the authors handled the data: It was from reference gene primer amplification that nucleated cell counts were estimated. TCRdb keeps only in-frame clones here, not all; method: immunoSEQ multiplex PCR. V and J calls and clone size follow that table, whereas D and trimming were derived from the DNA. Among about 380,000 clones listed, 89% were seen once. The germline V gene has CDR1 SGHNT and CDR2 YYREEE (reference sequence). With V trimmed by 3 bases and J by 4 bases, 11 bases remained unmatched. This CDR3 has 19 residues. The V call is TRBV5-4, the J call TRBJ2-2; 14 nucleotides align to TRBD2. The TCR originated in a man in his forties with acute or convalescent COVID-19. The sample comprised peripheral blood. CDR3 region: CASSSLQRTSGRSTGELFF. CDR3 DNA: TGTGCCAGCAGCTCCCTACAACGGACTAGCGGGAGGTCCACCGGGGAGCTGTTTTTT.